Presented here are 20 T cell receptor beta chains from one specimen sequenced in a study of T cells in Graves' hyperthyroidism and ophthalmopathy (dated by TCRdb to the late 2010s). Receptor libraries were prepared by multiplex PCR. Reads for this sample came from an Illumina HiSeq 2000. The TCR beta CDR3 regions were amplified from the RNA transcripts. The first round of RT-PCR for the TCR CDR3 was performed with the HTBI primer set and the Qiagen OneStep RT-PCR kit. TCRdb redid the processing of the public reads, applying fastp at Q25 and MiXCR, and retained in-frame beta chains. Every distinct CDR3 protein forms one entry, paired with its most common genes and DNA. The sample has a few hundred thousand distinct CDR3 sequences on record, 14% to 15% of them singletons. The ten largest clones capture roughly 14% of the sample. Sequencing was performed on blood. These receptors were collected from a middle-aged woman with Graves' hyperthyroidism that later progressed to Graves' ophthalmopathy.

This clonotype was recorded at least ten times. The chain is built from TRBV2 and TRBJ2-2, with TRBD2 matching over 7 bases. After removal of 0 bases from V and 1 base from J, the junction contained 5 bases not matched to a gene. Per germline, CDR1 SNHLY and CDR2 FYNNEI. This CDR3 is 17 amino acids long. CDR3 residues: CASSEALGGRNTGELFF. The CDR3 bases are TGTGCCAGCAGTGAAGCGCTTGGCGGGAGGAACACCGGGGAGCTGTTTTTT.

This clonotype was seen repeatedly, ten times or more. The chain combines TRBV28 with TRBJ1-1; D possibly corresponds to TRBD1 (6 bases). The V end lost 6 bases, the J end lost 8 bases, and 7 bases lay between the germline ends. Looked up from germline, CDR1 is MDHEN and CDR2 is SYDVKM. CDR3 length equals 10 residues. For the CDR3, the DNA is TGTGCCAGCAGGGGGGCCGAAGCTTTCTTT. Translation gives CASRGAEAFF.

This chain uses TRBV12-3 or TRBV12-4 with TRBJ2-5; a weak D match, TRBD1 (6 bases). V was shortened by 5 bases and J by 2 bases, with 21 bases between the two germline ends. The CDR3 totals 17 residues. The CDR3 loop is CASSPPAGRGRQETQYF. The CDR3 region has the DNA TGTGCCAGCAGTCCTCCGGCAGGCAGGGGTCGGCAAGAGACCCAGTACTTC.

The gene calls are TRBV12-3 or TRBV12-4 and TRBJ2-3; tentative D call: TRBD2 (5 bases). V lost 6 bases and J 1 base, leaving 14 bases between the germline ends. The CDR3 contains 15 residues. In nucleotides, the CDR3 is TGTGCCAGCAGACTAGACCCGGTGGGCACAGATACGCAGTATTTT. Encoded protein: CASRLDPVGTDTQYF.

This clonotype was found a few times. The J gene is TRBJ2-1, the V gene TRBV19, with D perhaps matching TRBD2 (6 bases). CDR3 size: 15 residues. The V gene's germline CDR1 is LNHDA and CDR2 SQIVND (reference sequence). V was shortened by 2 bases and J by 1 base, with 9 bases between the two germline ends. Here the CDR3 reads CASSILAKSYNEQFF. CDR3 DNA sequence: TGTGCCAGTAGTATACTAGCGAAGTCCTACAATGAGCAGTTCTTC.

Many counts were recorded for this clonotype. The rearrangement joins TRBV3-1 to TRBJ2-7; the D gene is possibly TRBD2 (5 bases). Germline loops: CDR1 LGHDT, CDR2 YNNKEL (reference sequence). V was trimmed by 0 bases and J by 3 bases, leaving 9 bases between them. The CDR3 is 14 residues long. The CDR3 coding sequence is TGTGCCAGCAGCCAAGATTTTGGGAGCTACGAGCAGTACTTC. It translates to CASSQDFGSYEQYF.

This clonotype appeared many times. J is TRBJ1-3 and V is TRBV5-1; D is uncertain. V lost 4 bases to trimming and J lost 4 bases, with 15 bases between them. CDR3 size: 15 residues. In germline, CDR1 is SGHRS, CDR2 YFSETQ. CDR3 sequence: CASSIDGRPGNTIYF. CDR3 nucleotide sequence: TGCGCCAGCAGCATCGACGGGAGGCCCGGAAACACCATATATTTT.

The chain employs TRBV24-1 and TRBJ2-2; TRBD2 matches 10 bases. The CDR3 covers 17 residues. CDR1 and CDR2 from the germline V gene are KGHDR and SFDVKD. V shed 2 bases, J shed 7 bases, and the junction held 9 bases outside the gene matches. This chain's CDR3 is CATSDYFPSGRVGELFF. As DNA, the CDR3 is TGTGCCACCAGTGATTACTTCCCCAGCGGGAGGGTCGGGGAGCTGTTTTTT.

This clonotype was counted only a few times. The CDR3 sequence is CASSPGTGDTDTQYF. DNA for the CDR3: TGTGCCAGCAGTCCCGGGACAGGGGACACAGATACGCAGTATTTT. The chain uses TRBV28 and TRBJ2-3, with 10 bases matching TRBD1. The CDR3 totals 15 residues. V lost 5 bases to trimming and J lost 2 bases; unmatched junction nucleotides: 4. Germline V gene sequence: CDR1 MDHEN, CDR2 SYDVKM.

This clonotype was seen ten or more times. The rearrangement joins TRBV27 to TRBJ2-1; tentative D call: TRBD1 (6 bases). Germline CDR1 reads MNHEY; CDR2 reads SMNVEV (reference sequence). This CDR3 is built from 15 residues. The germline V and J ends were trimmed by 5 bases and 5 bases, with 16 bases remaining between them. CDR3 region: CASSLYRATDNEQFF. CDR3 nucleotide sequence: TGTGCCAGCAGTCTTTACAGGGCAACGGACAATGAGCAGTTCTTC.

This clonotype was seen many times. The gene calls are TRBV20-1 and TRBJ2-7; the D gene could be TRBD1 or TRBD2 (5 bases each). The CDR3 length is 13 residues. Germline assignment: CDR1 DFQATT and CDR2 SNEGSKA (reference sequence). Trimming shortened V by 5 bases and J by 2 bases, and 13 bases separated the two germline ends. The CDR3 nucleotides read TGCAGTGCTCGGACCGGGGCAGCCTACGAGCAGTACTTC. It yields the protein CSARTGAAYEQYF.

The V gene is TRBV30, the J gene TRBJ1-4; the D is unclear. The germline V and J ends were trimmed by 2 bases and 5 bases, with 12 bases remaining between them. The CDR3 has 14 amino acids. The germline CDR1 and CDR2 sequences are GTSNPN and SVGIG (reference sequence). The DNA of the CDR3 is TGTGCCTGGAGTCCCGGCAGCTCGAATGAAAAACTGTTTTTT. It translates to CAWSPGSSNEKLFF.

The rearrangement joins TRBV4-2 to TRBJ1-5; 9 bases map to TRBD1. The CDR3 is 17 residues long. Germline CDR1 LGHNA, CDR2 YNFKEQ. V lost 1 base, J lost 3 bases, and 7 bases stayed unmatched. CDR3 DNA sequence: TGTGCCAGCAGCCAAGGCCAGGGACAGGGCCCCAATCAGCCCCAGCATTTT. Translated, it gives CASSQGQGQGPNQPQHF.

Details on this clonotype: A read error may explain this, as a much larger clone is one base away. This chain uses TRBV29-1 with TRBJ2-3, with D perhaps assigned TRBD1 or TRBD2 (5 bases each). From germline, CDR1 is SQVTM and CDR2 ANQGSEA. The CDR3 has 14 amino acids. Here the CDR3 DNA reads TGCAGCCTTGAGGGGTACCTTAGCACAGATACGCAGTATTTT. This sequence encodes CSLEGYLSTDTQYF.

The V gene is TRBV20-1, the J gene TRBJ2-7, with 7 bases matching TRBD2. The CDR3 runs 15 residues. Germline CDR1 reads DFQATT; CDR2 reads SNEGSKA (reference sequence). V gave up 3 bases and J gave up 4 bases; unmatched junction bases: 12. CDR3: CSARGGDYRKYEQYF. The CDR3 bases are TGCAGTGCTAGGGGGGGGGACTACCGGAAATACGAGCAGTACTTC.

This clonotype occurred many times. V and J are TRBV15 and TRBJ2-1, with D perhaps TRBD1 (6 bases). V dropped 0 bases and J dropped 0 bases, with 6 bases sitting between them. The germline V gene encodes CDR1 LNHNV and CDR2 YYDKDF (reference sequence). The CDR3 length is 15 residues. For the CDR3, the DNA is TGTGCCACCAGCAGAGAAGGGGGCTCCTACAATGAGCAGTTCTTC. It codes for CATSREGGSYNEQFF.

This clonotype was counted ten times or more. Possible read error: a much larger clone is one base away. The chain employs TRBV6-2 or TRBV6-3 and TRBJ1-1; TRBD1 agrees at 9 bases. The CDR3 has 14 amino acids. Germline V gives CDR1 MNHEY, CDR2 SVGEGT. V shed 4 bases and J 1 base; nucleotides not matched to a gene: 1. In nucleotides, the CDR3 is TGTGCCAGCAGTTTGGGACAGGGGAACACTGAAGCTTTCTTT. This translates into CASSLGQGNTEAFF.

This clonotype was seen at least ten times. The V call is TRBV11-3, the J call TRBJ2-1; 8 bases align to TRBD2. The V gene's germline CDR1 is SGHNT and CDR2 YENEEA. The CDR3 consists of 13 residues. Trimming took 5 bases from V and 10 from J; bases not matched to a gene: 7. The CDR3 loop is CASSDSGSKEQFF. CDR3 bases: TGTGCCAGCAGCGACAGCGGGAGTAAAGAGCAGTTCTTC.

The rearrangement uses TRBV24-1 and TRBJ2-7, with D hard to call. This CDR3 has 18 amino acids. Germline V gene data show CDR1 as KGHDR and CDR2 as SFDVKD. V gave up 1 base and J gave up 1 base, with 19 bases separating them. The CDR3 sequence: CATSDFGRASRNSYEQYF. As DNA, the CDR3 is TGTGCCACCAGTGATTTCGGAAGAGCGAGCAGAAATTCCTACGAGCAGTACTTC.

This clonotype was seen ten or more times. CDR3 protein: CASSGDRMLSTQYF. DNA of the CDR3: TGTGCCAGCAGCGGGGACCGGATGCTCTCTACGCAGTATTTT. This sequence joins TRBV9 and TRBJ2-3; D may be TRBD1 or TRBD2 (5 bases each). The CDR3 contains 14 residues. The germline V gene encodes CDR1 SGDLS and CDR2 YYNGEE. The V end lost 3 bases, the J end lost 8 bases, and 16 bases lay between the germline ends.